The rows below give T cell receptor beta chains drawn from one sample of a study of cytomegalovirus exposure and HLA in healthy donors. Sequencing used immunoSEQ multiplex PCR; TCRdb keeps in-frame clones, though not all of them. The sample lists 120,000 or so clones, 86% seen once, with roughly 5% in the top ten. Material for sequencing was PBMCs. All receptors come from a man between 18 and 29 years old in good health and CMV-seronegative. CDR3s leave out the opening cysteine and the closing phenylalanine or tryptophan.

j_call	v_call	cdr3_aa
TRBJ1-2	TRBV30	AWSEGPYGYT
TRBJ2-7	TRBV11-2	ASSRYYEQY
TRBJ2-1	TRBV5-1	ASSLGGSDVEQF
TRBJ1-1	TRBV19	ASSIDTGTEAF
TRBJ2-1	TRBV9	ASSVAIAGGDNEQF
TRBJ1-5	TRBV15	ATSGRQGASSNQPQH
TRBJ1-1	TRBV6-5	ASSMGQRGQAF
TRBJ2-1	TRBV6-5	ASSYSSGGLYNEQF
TRBJ1-2	TRBV28	ASSFPTGPSYGYT
TRBJ2-3	TRBV6-5	ASTLAGGRDTQY
TRBJ2-1	TRBV29-1	SVARGGRTYNEQF
TRBJ2-7	TRBV6-5	ASSVLADSSYEQY
TRBJ2-7	TRBV14	ASSRGYEQY
TRBJ2-4	TRBV30	AWRSDTGLSIQY
TRBJ1-1	TRBV9	ASSHPVRDSRPNTEAF
TRBJ2-3	TRBV5-1	ASRDKDRDRTDTQY
TRBJ1-1	TRBV5-1	ASSLITGTTEAF
TRBJ1-2	TRBV5-1	ASSGSGTIPGGYT
TRBJ1-6	TRBV9	ASSQTGGNSPLH
TRBJ1-5	TRBV6-6	ASSTGTNQPQH
TRBJ2-3	TRBV5-1	ASRTGGGTDTQY
TRBJ1-1	TRBV5-1	ASSLARDTEAF
TRBJ1-1	TRBV29-1	SVEGGLNTEAF
TRBJ2-1	TRBV5-1	ASSEKTRGSYNEQF
TRBJ1-1	TRBV1	TPPVWSGNTEAF
TRBJ1-1	TRBV27	ASSWGRGRGNAEAF
TRBJ1-2	TRBV9	ASSVGQRSGYT
TRBJ2-5	TRBV7-8	ASSAQGKETQY
TRBJ2-1	TRBV9	ASSVASRSPYNEQF
TRBJ1-1	TRBV6-5	ASTRAAGTEAF
TRBJ2-3	TRBV9	ASSTGDSDTQY
TRBJ1-3	TRBV5-6	ASTLGGSSGNTIY
TRBJ2-1	TRBV5-1	ASSLPGGPNEQF
TRBJ1-1	TRBV6-5	ASSYGRVTEAF
TRBJ1-2	TRBV10-3	AISELYTGTGGLNYGYT
TRBJ2-7	TRBV15	ATSRDRGQSYEQY
TRBJ1-4	TRBV7-6	ASSPGGATNEKLF
TRBJ2-3	TRBV5-1	ASSLTSSPPDTQY
TRBJ2-1	TRBV5-4	ASSRRGGTYNEQF
TRBJ2-7	TRBV6-6	ASSLGGSSAYEQY
TRBJ2-7	TRBV21-1	ATLRGVSTSGQY
TRBJ1-2	TRBV19	ASSIVLGTAYGYT
TRBJ1-1	TRBV29-1	SVSQGASTEAF
TRBJ1-5	TRBV30	AWNEETGSQPQH
TRBJ1-2	TRBV9	ASSATGDYGYT
TRBJ2-7	TRBV2	ASSDLLIGEQY
TRBJ2-2	TRBV27	ASSERQVRNTGELF
TRBJ2-1	TRBV4-1	ASSHPTYNEQF
NA	TRBV2	ARGGTGQYEQY
TRBJ2-3	TRBV7-2	ASSHLSREVTDTQY
TRBJ2-6	TRBV6-1	ASKGRVGANVLT
TRBJ2-5	TRBV27	ASSLDPGVRETQY
TRBJ2-7	TRBV7-9	ASSHGTSGRNSAYEQY
TRBJ2-3	TRBV5-4	ASSFSPTSTDTQY